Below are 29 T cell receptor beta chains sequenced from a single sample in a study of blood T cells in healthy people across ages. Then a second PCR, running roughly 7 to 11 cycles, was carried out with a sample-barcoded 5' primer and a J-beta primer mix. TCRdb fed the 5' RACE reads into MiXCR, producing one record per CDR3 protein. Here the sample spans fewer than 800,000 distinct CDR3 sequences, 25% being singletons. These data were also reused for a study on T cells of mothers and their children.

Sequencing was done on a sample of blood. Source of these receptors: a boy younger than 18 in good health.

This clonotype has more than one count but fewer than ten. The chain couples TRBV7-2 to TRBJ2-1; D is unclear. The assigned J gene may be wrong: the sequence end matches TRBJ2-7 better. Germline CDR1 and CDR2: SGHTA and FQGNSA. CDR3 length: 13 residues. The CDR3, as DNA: TGTGCCAGCAGCTCCCAGCGCGCTGGCGAGCAGTACTTC. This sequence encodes CASSSQRAGEQYF.

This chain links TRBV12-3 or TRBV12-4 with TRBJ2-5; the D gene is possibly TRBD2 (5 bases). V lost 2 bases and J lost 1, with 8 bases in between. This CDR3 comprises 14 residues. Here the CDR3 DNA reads TGTGCCAGCAGTTTAATAGGAGGCCAAGAGACCCAGTACTTC. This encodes CASSLIGGQETQYF.

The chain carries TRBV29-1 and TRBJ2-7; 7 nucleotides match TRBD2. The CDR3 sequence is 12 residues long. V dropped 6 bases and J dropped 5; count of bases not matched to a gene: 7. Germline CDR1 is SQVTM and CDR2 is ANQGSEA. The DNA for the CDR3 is TGCAGCGTGGTCATACTAGCGCACGAGCAGTACTTC. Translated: CSVVILAHEQYF.

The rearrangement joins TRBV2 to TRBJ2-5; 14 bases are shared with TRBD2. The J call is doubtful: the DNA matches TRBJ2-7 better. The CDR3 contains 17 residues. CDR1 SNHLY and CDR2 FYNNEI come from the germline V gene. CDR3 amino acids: CASNQGLAGGGNYEQYF. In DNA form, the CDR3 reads TGTGCCAGCAACCAAGGACTAGCGGGAGGAGGTAACTACGAGCAGTACTTC.

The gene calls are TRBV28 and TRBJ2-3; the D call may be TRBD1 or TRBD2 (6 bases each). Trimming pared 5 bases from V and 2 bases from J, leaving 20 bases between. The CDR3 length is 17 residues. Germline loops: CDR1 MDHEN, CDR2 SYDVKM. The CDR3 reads CASSPTSGGYITDTQYF. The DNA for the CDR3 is TGTGCCAGCAGTCCCACCTCCGGGGGCTACATCACAGATACGCAGTATTTT.

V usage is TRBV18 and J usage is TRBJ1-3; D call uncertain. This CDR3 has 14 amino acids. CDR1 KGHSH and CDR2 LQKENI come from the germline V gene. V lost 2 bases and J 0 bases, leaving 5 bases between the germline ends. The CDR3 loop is CASSPGNSGNTIYF. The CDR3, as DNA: TGTGCCAGCTCACCAGGCAACTCTGGAAACACCATATATTTT.

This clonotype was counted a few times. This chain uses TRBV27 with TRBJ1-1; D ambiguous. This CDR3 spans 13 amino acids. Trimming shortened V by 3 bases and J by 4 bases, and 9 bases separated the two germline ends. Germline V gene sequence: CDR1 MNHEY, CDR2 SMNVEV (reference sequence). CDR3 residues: CASSFFVGTEAFF. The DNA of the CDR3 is TGTGCCAGCAGTTTTTTTGTGGGCACTGAAGCTTTCTTT.

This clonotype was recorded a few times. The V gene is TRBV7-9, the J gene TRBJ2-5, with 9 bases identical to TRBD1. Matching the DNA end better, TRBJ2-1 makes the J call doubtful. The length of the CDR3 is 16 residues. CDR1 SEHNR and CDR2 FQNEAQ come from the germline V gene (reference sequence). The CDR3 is CASSLGAQGASNEQFF. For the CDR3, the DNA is TGTGCCAGCAGCTTAGGTGCACAGGGGGCTAGCAATGAGCAGTTCTTC.

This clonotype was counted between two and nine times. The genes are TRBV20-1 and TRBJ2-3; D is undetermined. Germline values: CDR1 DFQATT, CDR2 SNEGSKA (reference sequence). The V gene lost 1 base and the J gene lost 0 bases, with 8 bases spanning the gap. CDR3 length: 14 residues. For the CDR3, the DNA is TGCAGTGCTAGAGCGGAAACTAGCACAGATACGCAGTATTTT. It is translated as CSARAETSTDTQYF.

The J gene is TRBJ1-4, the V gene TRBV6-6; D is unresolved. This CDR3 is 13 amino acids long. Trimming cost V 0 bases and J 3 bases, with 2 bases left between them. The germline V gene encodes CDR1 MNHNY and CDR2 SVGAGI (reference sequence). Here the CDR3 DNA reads TGTGCCAGCAGTTACTCTTCTAATGAAAAACTGTTTTTT. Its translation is CASSYSSNEKLFF.

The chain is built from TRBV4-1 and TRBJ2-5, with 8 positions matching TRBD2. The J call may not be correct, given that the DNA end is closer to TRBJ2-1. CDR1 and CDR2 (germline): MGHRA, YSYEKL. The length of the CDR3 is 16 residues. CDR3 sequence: CASSQDPGLGGGEQFF. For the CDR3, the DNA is TGCGCCAGCAGCCAAGATCCGGGACTAGGGGGTGGGGAGCAGTTCTTC.

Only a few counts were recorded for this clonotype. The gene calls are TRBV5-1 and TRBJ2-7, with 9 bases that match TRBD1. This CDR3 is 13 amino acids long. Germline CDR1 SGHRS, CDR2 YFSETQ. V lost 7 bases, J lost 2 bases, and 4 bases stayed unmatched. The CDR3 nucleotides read TGCGCCAGCCGACAGGGGGGTGCCTACGAGCAGTACTTC. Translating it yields CASRQGGAYEQYF. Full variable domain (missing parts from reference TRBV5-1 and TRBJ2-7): KAGVTQTPRYLIKTRGQQVTLSCSPISGHRSVSWYQQTPGQGLQFLFEYFSETQRNKGNFPGRFSGRQFSNSRSEMNVSTLELGDSALYLCASRQGGAYEQYFGPGTRLTVT.

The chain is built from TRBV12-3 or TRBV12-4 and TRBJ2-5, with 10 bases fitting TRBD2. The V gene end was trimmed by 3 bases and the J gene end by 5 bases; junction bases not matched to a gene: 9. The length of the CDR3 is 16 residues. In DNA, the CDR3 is TGTGCCAGCAGTTTTGGAGAGCGGGAGGGCCGTGAGACCCAGTACTTC. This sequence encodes CASSFGEREGRETQYF.

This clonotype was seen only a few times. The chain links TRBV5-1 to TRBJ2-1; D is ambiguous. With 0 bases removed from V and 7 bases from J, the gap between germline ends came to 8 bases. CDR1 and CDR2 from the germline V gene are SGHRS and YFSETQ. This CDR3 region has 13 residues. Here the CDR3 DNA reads TGCGCCAGCAGCTTGGTGGGGATTAATGAGCAGTTCTTC. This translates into CASSLVGINEQFF.

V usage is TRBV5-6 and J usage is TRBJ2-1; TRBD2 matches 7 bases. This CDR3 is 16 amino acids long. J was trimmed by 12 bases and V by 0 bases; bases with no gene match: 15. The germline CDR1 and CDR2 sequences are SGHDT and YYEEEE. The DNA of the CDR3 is TGTGCCAGCAGCTTGGCCGCGGGGGATCCAATGAGAGGGCAGTTCTTC. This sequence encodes CASSLAAGDPMRGQFF.

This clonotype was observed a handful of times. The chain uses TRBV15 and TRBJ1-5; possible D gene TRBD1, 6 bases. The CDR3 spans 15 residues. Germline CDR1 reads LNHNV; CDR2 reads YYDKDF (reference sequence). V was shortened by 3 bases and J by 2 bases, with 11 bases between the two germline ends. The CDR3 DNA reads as TGTGCCACCAGCAGCAGAAGGGGGGGCAATCAGCCCCAGCATTTT. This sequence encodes CATSSRRGGNQPQHF. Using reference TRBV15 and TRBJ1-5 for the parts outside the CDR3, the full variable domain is DAMVIQNPRYQVTQFGKPVTLSCSQTLNHNVMYWYQQKSSQAPKLLFHYYDKDFNNEADTPDNFQSRRPNTSFCFLDIRSPGLGDTAMYLCATSSRRGGNQPQHFGDGTRLSIL.

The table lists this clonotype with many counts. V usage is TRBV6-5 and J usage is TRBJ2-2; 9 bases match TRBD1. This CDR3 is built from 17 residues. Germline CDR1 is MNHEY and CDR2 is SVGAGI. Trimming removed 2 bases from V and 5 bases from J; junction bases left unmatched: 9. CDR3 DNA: TGTGCCAGCAGTTACCCACCGGGACAGGGTGTGACCGGGGAGCTGTTTTTT. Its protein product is CASSYPPGQGVTGELFF.

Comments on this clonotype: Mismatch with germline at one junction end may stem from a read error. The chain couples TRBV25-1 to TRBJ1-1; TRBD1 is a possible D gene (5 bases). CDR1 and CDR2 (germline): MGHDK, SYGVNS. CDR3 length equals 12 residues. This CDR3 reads CASSEGGTEVFF. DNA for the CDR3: TGTGCCAGCAGTGAAGGGGGGACTGAAGTTTTCTTT.

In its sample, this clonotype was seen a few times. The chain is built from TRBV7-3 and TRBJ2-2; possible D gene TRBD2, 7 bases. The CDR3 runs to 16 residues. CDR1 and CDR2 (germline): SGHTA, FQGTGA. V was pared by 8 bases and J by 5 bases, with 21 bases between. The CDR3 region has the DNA TGTGCCAGCGCTCTTCGGGGGGCGTTGGGTACCGGGGAGCTGTTTTTT. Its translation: CASALRGALGTGELFF.

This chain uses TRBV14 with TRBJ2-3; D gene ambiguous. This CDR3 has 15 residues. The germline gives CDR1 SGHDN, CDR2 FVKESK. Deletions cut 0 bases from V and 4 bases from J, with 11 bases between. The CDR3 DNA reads TGTGCCAGCAGCCAAGATGTGGCGAGACCAGATACGCAGTATTTT. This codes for CASSQDVARPDTQYF.

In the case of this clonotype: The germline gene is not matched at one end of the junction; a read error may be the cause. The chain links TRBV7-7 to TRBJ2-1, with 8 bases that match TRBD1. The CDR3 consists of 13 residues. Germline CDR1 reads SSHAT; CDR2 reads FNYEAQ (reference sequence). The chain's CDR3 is CASSETGDDEQFF. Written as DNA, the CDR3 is TGTGCTAGCAGCGAGACAGGGGATGATGAGCAGTTCTTC.

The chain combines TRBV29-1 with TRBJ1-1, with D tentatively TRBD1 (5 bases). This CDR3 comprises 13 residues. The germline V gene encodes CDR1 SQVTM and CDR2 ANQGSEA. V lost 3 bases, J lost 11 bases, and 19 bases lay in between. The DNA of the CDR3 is TGCAGCGTTGACTTGGGGGTTCTTCGTATGGCTTTCTTT. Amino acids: CSVDLGVLRMAFF. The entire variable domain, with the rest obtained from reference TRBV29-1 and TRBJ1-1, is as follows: SAVISQKPSRDICQRGTSLTIQCQVDSQVTMMFWYRQQPGQSLTLIATANQGSEATYESGFVIDKFPISRPNLTFSTLTVSNMSPEDSSIYLCSVDLGVLRMAFFGQGTRLTVV.

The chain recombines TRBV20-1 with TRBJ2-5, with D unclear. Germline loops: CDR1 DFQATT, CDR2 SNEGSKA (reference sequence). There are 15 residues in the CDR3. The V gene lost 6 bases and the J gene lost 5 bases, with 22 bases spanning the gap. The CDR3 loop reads CSASPLSDPPETQYF. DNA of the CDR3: TGCAGTGCCAGTCCGCTATCGGACCCTCCCGAGACCCAGTACTTC.

The CDR3 loop reads CASSTGGGSGELFF. The CDR3 DNA reads TGTGCCAGCAGCACAGGGGGAGGATCCGGGGAGCTGTTTTTT. The rearrangement uses TRBV9 and TRBJ2-2; 8 positions agree with TRBD1. Germline lookup yields CDR1 SGDLS and CDR2 YYNGEE. The J segment lost 6 bases and the V segment lost 4 bases, leaving 5 bases of the junction unmatched. The CDR3 totals 14 residues.

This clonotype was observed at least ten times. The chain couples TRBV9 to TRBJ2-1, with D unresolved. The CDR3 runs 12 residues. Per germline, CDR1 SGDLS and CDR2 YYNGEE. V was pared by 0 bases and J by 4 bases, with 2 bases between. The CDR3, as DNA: TGTGCCAGCAGCGTAGGGTACAATGAGCAGTTCTTC. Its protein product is CASSVGYNEQFF.

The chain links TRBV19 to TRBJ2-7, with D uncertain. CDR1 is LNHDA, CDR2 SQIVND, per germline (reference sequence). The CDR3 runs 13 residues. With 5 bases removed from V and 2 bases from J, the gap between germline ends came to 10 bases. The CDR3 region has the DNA TGTGCCAGTAGTGCCGGACGGGCCTACGAGCAGTACTTC. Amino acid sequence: CASSAGRAYEQYF.

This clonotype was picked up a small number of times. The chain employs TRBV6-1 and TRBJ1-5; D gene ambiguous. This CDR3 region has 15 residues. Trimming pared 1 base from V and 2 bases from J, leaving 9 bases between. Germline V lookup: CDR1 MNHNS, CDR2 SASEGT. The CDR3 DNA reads TGTGCCAGCAGTGAAGTAGCTTCGGGCAATCAGCCCCAGCATTTT. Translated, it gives CASSEVASGNQPQHF.

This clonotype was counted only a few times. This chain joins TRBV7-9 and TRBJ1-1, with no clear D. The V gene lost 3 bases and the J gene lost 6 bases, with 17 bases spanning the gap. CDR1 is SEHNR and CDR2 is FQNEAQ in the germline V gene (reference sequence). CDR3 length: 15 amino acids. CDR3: CASSFQDPAGSEAFF. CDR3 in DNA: TGTGCCAGCAGCTTCCAGGACCCCGCTGGGTCTGAAGCTTTCTTT.

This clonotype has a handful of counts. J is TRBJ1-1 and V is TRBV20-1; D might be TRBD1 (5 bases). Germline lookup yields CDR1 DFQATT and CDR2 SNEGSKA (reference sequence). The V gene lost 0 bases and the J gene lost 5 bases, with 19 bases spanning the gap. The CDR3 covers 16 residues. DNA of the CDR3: TGCAGTGCTAGAGAAGCTGGGGACGGGCGAAGGACTGAAGCTTTCTTT. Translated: CSAREAGDGRRTEAFF.